This passage covers 8 T cell receptor beta chains from one sample sequenced in a study of blood T cell repertoires in COVID-19. The protocol was immunoSEQ multiplex PCR, while the TCRdb copy is restricted to in-frame clones and leaves out a portion. The data hold 55,000 to 75,000 clones, with roughly 90% observed a single time. Sequenced sample: peripheral blood. Receptors originate from a human donor in a cohort sampled during active COVID-19.

The V gene is TRBV9, the J gene TRBJ2-2; 8 bases align to TRBD2. CDR1 and CDR2 from the germline V gene are SGDLS and YYNGEE. Trimming removed 0 bases from V and 6 bases from J; junction bases left unmatched: 10. The CDR3 spans 17 residues. The CDR3 here is CASSVVRGGAGPGELFF. The CDR3 region has the DNA TGTGCCAGCAGCGTAGTTCGGGGGGGGGCGGGCCCCGGGGAGCTGTTTTTT.

The chain recombines TRBV6-5 with TRBJ2-2, with D perhaps matching TRBD2 (6 bases). From germline, CDR1 is MNHEY and CDR2 SVGAGI. The CDR3 runs 11 residues. CDR3 DNA: TGTGCAAACTGGGGGGCCGGGGAGCTGTTTTTT. Protein: CANWGAGELFF.

The rearrangement joins TRBV6-6 to TRBJ2-2, with TRBD1 matching over 9 bases. Trimming at V came to 9 bases and at J to 4 bases, leaving 6 bases not matched to a gene. The CDR3 sequence is 14 residues long. CDR1 and CDR2 (germline): MNHNY, SVGAGI (reference sequence). The CDR3: CASEDRGTTGELFF. CDR3 bases: TGTGCCAGTGAGGACAGGGGAACCACCGGGGAGCTGTTTTTT.

V gene TRBV4-1 combines with J gene TRBJ2-2; possibly TRBD2 for D (6 bases). The CDR3 is 14 amino acids. V gave up 0 bases and J gave up 7 bases, with 9 bases separating them. Germline V lookup: CDR1 MGHRA, CDR2 YSYEKL. The CDR3 sequence is CASSQDRGIGELFF. The CDR3 DNA is TGCGCCAGCAGCCAAGATCGGGGGATCGGGGAGCTGTTTTTT.

V usage is TRBV5-4 and J usage is TRBJ2-7; TRBD2 is a possible D gene (5 bases). CDR1 SGHNT and CDR2 YYREEE come from the germline V gene (reference sequence). The CDR3 covers 14 residues. Deletions cut 5 bases from V and 3 bases from J, with 15 bases between. In nucleotides, the CDR3 is TGTGCCAGCAGGGAAATCGGTGAGGGCTACGAGCAGTACTTC. Protein: CASREIGEGYEQYF.

This clone turned up a few times. The gene calls are TRBV7-9 and TRBJ1-2; 7 bases align to TRBD1. Germline V CDR1 and CDR2: SEHNR, FQNEAQ (reference sequence). J lost 3 bases, V lost 4 bases, and 5 bases had no gene match. The CDR3 spans 14 residues. CDR3 DNA: TGTGCCAGCAGCTCCGAGACAGGGTACTATGGCTACACCTTC. It is translated as CASSSETGYYGYTF.

The J gene is TRBJ1-2, the V gene TRBV24-1, with D hard to call. The CDR3 contains 12 residues. The germline CDR1 and CDR2 sequences are KGHDR and SFDVKD. The V end was cut by 2 bases, the J end by 4 bases, with 4 bases between. This chain's CDR3 is CATSDSGYGYTF. CDR3 DNA sequence: TGTGCCACCAGTGATTCGGGCTATGGCTACACCTTC.

CDR3 in amino acids: CASSYWAAEETQYF. The CDR3 DNA is TGTGCCAGCAGTTATTGGGCAGCAGAGGAGACCCAGTACTTC. The chain combines TRBV6-2 or TRBV6-3 with TRBJ2-5; no definite D call. This CDR3 is built from 14 residues. In germline, CDR1 is MNHEY, CDR2 SVGEGT. Trimming pared 3 bases from V and 5 bases from J, leaving 13 bases between.